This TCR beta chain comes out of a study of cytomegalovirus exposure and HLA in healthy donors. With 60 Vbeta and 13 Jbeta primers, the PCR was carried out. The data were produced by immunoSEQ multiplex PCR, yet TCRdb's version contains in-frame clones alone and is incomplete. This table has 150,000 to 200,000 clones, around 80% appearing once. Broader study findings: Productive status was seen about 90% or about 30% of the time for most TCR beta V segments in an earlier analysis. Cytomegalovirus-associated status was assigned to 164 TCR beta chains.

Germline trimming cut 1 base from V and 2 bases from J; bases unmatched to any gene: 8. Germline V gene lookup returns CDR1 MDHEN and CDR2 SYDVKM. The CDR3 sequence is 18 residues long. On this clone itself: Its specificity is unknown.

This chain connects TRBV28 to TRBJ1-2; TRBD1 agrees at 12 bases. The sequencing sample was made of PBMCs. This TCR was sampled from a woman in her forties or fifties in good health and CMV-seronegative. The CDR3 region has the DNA TGTGCCAGCAGTTTATTTCTACCGGGACAGGGGGCCAACTATGGCTACACCTTC. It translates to CASSLFLPGQGANYGYTF.